This TCR beta chain emerged from a study of cytomegalovirus exposure and HLA in healthy donors. Broader study findings: Among the sequence variants, a highly shared cluster was likely an artifact of sequencing.

The PCR ran on 60 Vbeta and 13 Jbeta primers. Clones were sequenced by immunoSEQ multiplex PCR, and TCRdb holds only the in-frame ones, with some missing. The top ten hold under 7.5% of the sample, which has around 180,000 clones, around 80% seen once. Concerning this clone itself: Its antigen is unidentified.

Sequenced: PBMCs. This receptor was taken from a man aged 25 to 40 in good health and CMV-seropositive.

CDR3 bases: TGTGCCAGCAGCTTCGTCCGGGACAGGCCTAACTATGGCTACACCTTC. This gives the protein CASSFVRDRPNYGYTF. The chain joins TRBV7-9 to TRBJ1-2; 8 bases agree with TRBD1. The CDR3 consists of 16 residues. Germline V gives CDR1 SEHNR, CDR2 FQNEAQ (reference sequence). V gave up 3 bases and J gave up 0 bases; unmatched junction bases: 6. Drawing the rest from reference TRBV7-9 and TRBJ1-2, the complete variable domain is DTGVSQNPRHKITKRGQNVTFRCDPISEHNRLYWYRQTLGQGPEFLTYFQNEAQLEKSRLLSDRFSAERPKGSFSTLEIQRTEQGDSAMYLCASSFVRDRPNYGYTFGSGTRLTVV.